Here is one T cell receptor beta chain with its context. Antigen unknown. This specimen comes from a study of OX40 agonist ivuxolimab in advanced cancers. The data were produced by immunoSEQ multiplex PCR, yet TCRdb's version contains in-frame clones alone and is incomplete. The sample includes roughly 64,000 clones, 75% to 90% seen only once; the top ten take about 2.5%. The V segment lost 4 bases and the J segment 5 bases; nucleotides outside the gene matches: 5. Germline-derived CDR1 and CDR2 are LNHDA and SQIVND (reference sequence). The CDR3 totals 15 residues. Study-wide results and caveats: In general, CD8+ T cells held more expanded clones than CD4+ did, on average.

Blood sampling took place at baseline, cycle 4 day 1, and cycle 7 day 1. The V gene is TRBV19, the J gene TRBJ2-5; TRBD1 matches at 12 bases. The sample here was CD4+ or CD8+ T cells sorted from blood, taken in a trial of the OX40 agonist ivuxolimab. The receptor was derived from an adult with an advanced solid tumor such as melanoma, head and neck, liver or kidney cancer. In nucleotides, the CDR3 is TGTGCCAGTAGTAGAGGGACAGGGGGCTGGGAGACCCAGTACTTC. It encodes CASSRGTGGWETQYF.